The clone carrying this TCR beta chain was seen only a few times. What it binds is not known. With molecular barcodes, quantitative 5'-RACE was used to make the TCR beta libraries. TCRdb re-called the 5' RACE reads with MiXCR, one entry per CDR3 protein. The sample has fewer than 400,000 distinct CDR3 sequences; 20% to 25% are singletons. This entry belongs to a study of CD8 T cells in ankylosing spondylitis. Study-wide results and limits: Prior literature has documented some motif variants in synovial fluid and blood from reactive arthritis. Clones linked to disease were reported to show significant enrichment in matched ankylosing spondylitis synovial fluid. The study identified a TCR beta motif of under ten highly homologous variants that appeared characteristic of ankylosing spondylitis blood. The authors found the disease-linked clones to be CD8+ and relatively rare in peripheral blood.

V lost 0 bases, J lost 7 bases, and 7 bases lay in between. Germline V gene data show CDR1 as SGHNT and CDR2 as YYREEE (reference sequence). This CDR3 region has 13 residues. Sample: blood, either unsorted or a sorted T cell fraction (not recorded which). V usage is TRBV5-4 and J usage is TRBJ2-2; D call uncertain. This clonotype was sampled from a male donor with ankylosing spondylitis. The CDR3 protein is CASSLVGFGELFF. As DNA, the CDR3 is TGTGCCAGCAGCTTGGTCGGCTTCGGGGAGCTGTTTTTT.